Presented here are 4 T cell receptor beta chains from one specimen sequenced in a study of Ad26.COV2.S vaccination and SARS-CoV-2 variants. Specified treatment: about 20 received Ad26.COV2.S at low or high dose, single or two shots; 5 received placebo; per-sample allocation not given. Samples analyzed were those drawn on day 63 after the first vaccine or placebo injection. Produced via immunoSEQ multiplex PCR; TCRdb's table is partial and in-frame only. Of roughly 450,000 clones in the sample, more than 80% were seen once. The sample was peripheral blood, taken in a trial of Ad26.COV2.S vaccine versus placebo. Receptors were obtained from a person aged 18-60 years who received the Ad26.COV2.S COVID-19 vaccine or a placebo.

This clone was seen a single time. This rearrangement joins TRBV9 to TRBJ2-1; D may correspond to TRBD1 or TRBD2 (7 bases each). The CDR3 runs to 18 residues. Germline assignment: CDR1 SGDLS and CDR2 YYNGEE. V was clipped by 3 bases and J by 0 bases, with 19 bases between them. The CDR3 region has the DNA TGTGCCAGCAGCGCCCAGGGGGGGCGGGTGAGCTCCTACAATGAGCAGTTCTTC. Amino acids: CASSAQGGRVSSYNEQFF.

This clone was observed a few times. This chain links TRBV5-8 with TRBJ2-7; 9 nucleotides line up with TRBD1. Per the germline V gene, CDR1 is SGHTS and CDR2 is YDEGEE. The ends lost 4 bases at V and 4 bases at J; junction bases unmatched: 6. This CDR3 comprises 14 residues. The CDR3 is CASSRKQGAYEQYF. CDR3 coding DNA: TGTGCCAGCAGCCGGAAACAGGGGGCGTACGAGCAGTACTTC.

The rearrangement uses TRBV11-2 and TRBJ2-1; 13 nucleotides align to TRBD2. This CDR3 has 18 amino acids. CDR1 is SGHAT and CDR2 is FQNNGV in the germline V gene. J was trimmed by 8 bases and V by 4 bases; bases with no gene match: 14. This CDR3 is CASSSLLPGTSGTYEQFF. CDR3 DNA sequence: TGTGCCAGCAGCTCCCTTTTACCCGGGACTAGCGGGACGTATGAGCAGTTCTTC.

This CDR3 is CAISESPGNSYEQYF. The CDR3 coding sequence is TGTGCCATCAGTGAGTCCCCAGGGAACTCCTACGAGCAGTACTTC. This rearrangement joins TRBV10-3 to TRBJ2-7, with a possible D match to TRBD1 (5 bases). CDR3 length: 15 amino acids. The ends were cut back, 0 bases at V and 0 bases at J, with 9 bases in the middle. CDR1 is ENHRY, CDR2 SYGVKD, per germline.